One sample yielded the 5 T cell receptor beta chains listed below, sequenced in a study of regulatory T cells in long-lasting Graves disease. To make TCR beta libraries, researchers used iRepertoire HTBI primers and Arm-PCR of CDR3 regions. TCRdb independently ran MiXCR on the multiplex PCR reads; one entry per CDR3 protein. The sample includes around 320,000 distinct CDR3 sequences, 16% of them seen just once. Time point meaning: newly diagnosed GD, antithyroid drugs for less than 3 months. Isolated PBMC RNA provided the starting material for the TCR library. This sample was shared with a second study, whose subject was T cells in Graves' hyperthyroidism and ophthalmopathy.

Specimen: peripheral blood mononuclear cells (PBMCs), collected at new diagnosis, from a patient treated with antithyroid drugs. The receptor set was obtained from a man aged 35 to 55 with Graves disease.

Many counts were recorded for this clonotype. The V call is TRBV5-1, the J call TRBJ1-2, with D unresolved. The CDR3 extends over 13 amino acids. CDR1 and CDR2 (germline): SGHRS, YFSETQ. Trimming took off 2 bases at V and 2 bases at J, with 7 bases between the two ends. CDR3: CASSLAQNYGYTF. The CDR3, as DNA: TGCGCCAGCAGCTTAGCGCAGAACTATGGCTACACCTTC.

This clonotype has just a few counts. A read error may be the cause here, since a much bigger clone is one base away. The chain couples TRBV30 to TRBJ1-1; tentative D call: TRBD1 (6 bases). This CDR3 region has 14 residues. CDR1 is GTSNPN and CDR2 is SVGIG in the germline V gene (reference sequence). CDR3 bases: TGTGCCTGGATTTTGAGGGGGATTGCCACTGAAGCTTCCTTT. Amino acids: CAWILRGIATEASF.

This clonotype was seen only a few times. The chain couples TRBV5-1 to TRBJ1-4, with no clear D. Trimming left V 0 bases short and J 5 bases short, with 5 bases between. This CDR3 spans 13 amino acids. The V gene's germline CDR1 is SGHRS and CDR2 YFSETQ. The chain's CDR3 is CASSLAKNEKLFF. The CDR3 nucleotides read TGCGCCAGCAGCTTGGCCAAGAATGAAAAACTGTTTTTT.

J is TRBJ2-1 and V is TRBV10-3; TRBD1 matches at 10 bases. Germline V gene data show CDR1 as ENHRY and CDR2 as SYGVKD. This CDR3 is 15 amino acids long. The V gene end was trimmed by 5 bases and the J gene end by 7 bases; junction bases not matched to a gene: 8. For the CDR3, the DNA is TGTGCCATCAGTACGACAGGGGGCGCGGGTAATGAGCAGTTCTTC. Translating it yields CAISTTGGAGNEQFF.

This clonotype came up many times. The chain employs TRBV20-1 and TRBJ2-3, with TRBD2 as a possible D gene (6 bases). The CDR3 has 14 amino acids. V shed 3 bases and J shed 3 bases, with 13 bases lying between them. Germline-derived CDR1 and CDR2 are DFQATT and SNEGSKA (reference sequence). The CDR3 reads CSASCSGPTDTQYF. As DNA, the CDR3 is TGCAGTGCTAGTTGTAGCGGACCTACAGATACGCAGTATTTT.